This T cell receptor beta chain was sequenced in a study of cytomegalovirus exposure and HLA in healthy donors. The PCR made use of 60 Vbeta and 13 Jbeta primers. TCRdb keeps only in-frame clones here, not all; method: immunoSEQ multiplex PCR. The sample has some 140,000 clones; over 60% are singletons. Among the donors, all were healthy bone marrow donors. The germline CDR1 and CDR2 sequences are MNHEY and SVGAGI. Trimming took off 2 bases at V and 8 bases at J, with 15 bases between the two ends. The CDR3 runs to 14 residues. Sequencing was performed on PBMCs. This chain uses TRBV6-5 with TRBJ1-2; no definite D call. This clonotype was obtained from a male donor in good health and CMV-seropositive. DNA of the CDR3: TGTGCCAGCAGTTACGGCCGGAAGGGAGGAGGCTACACCTTC. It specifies CASSYGRKGGGYTF.